These T cell receptor beta chains were read from a single sample in a study of shared clonotypes between healthy human individuals. Sequenced by immunoSEQ multiplex PCR; TCRdb stores in-frame clones only, minus some. This table holds some 2 million clones, about 95% found once. The sample was naive CD8+ T cells sorted from blood. The receptors originated from a man younger than 35 in good health. The CDR3 runs from the conserved cysteine through the conserved F or W. D genes are given only for firm matches. Expanded clones are given a class, and other clones once, few, many or no size at all.

d_call,v_call,clone_size,j_call,cdr3_aa,cdr3_nt
.,TRBV10-1,.,TRBJ2-7,CASSPEPRSYEQYF,TGCGCCAGCAGCCCCGAACCCCGATCCTACGAGCAGTACTTC
.,TRBV27,.,TRBJ1-1,CASSLQMNTEAFF,TGTGCCAGCAGCCTTCAGATGAACACTGAAGCTTTCTTT
.,TRBV25-1,.,TRBJ1-1,CASSEGLNTEAFF,TGTGCCAGCAGTGAAGGGTTGAACACTGAAGCTTTCTTT
TRBD2,TRBV10-1,once,TRBJ2-7,CASSETGGLAVYEQYF,TGCGCCAGCAGTGAGACGGGGGGACTAGCGGTCTACGAGCAGTACTTC
.,TRBV27,.,TRBJ2-1,CASSLLSTRHEQFF,TGTGCCAGCAGTTTATTATCCACTCGACATGAGCAGTTCTTC
TRBD2,TRBV29-1,.,TRBJ2-3,CSVEGLAGTDTQYF,TGCAGCGTGGAAGGGCTAGCGGGGACAGATACGCAGTATTTT
TRBD1,TRBV6-5,.,TRBJ2-1,CASSYSGQGNEQFF,TGTGCCAGCAGTTACTCCGGACAGGGCAATGAGCAGTTCTTC
TRBD2,TRBV13,.,TRBJ2-5,CASSLGGTSGKWGQYF,TGTGCCAGCAGCTTAGGAGGGACTAGCGGGAAGTGGGGCCAGTACTTC
.,TRBV19,.,TRBJ2-1,CASSIDLEGREQFF,TGTGCCAGTAGTATAGATCTCGAGGGAAGGGAGCAGTTCTTC
.,TRBV6-5,.,TRBJ2-7,CASSYSSSYEQYF,TGTGCCAGCAGTTACAGCAGCTCCTACGAGCAGTACTTC
.,TRBV27,.,TRBJ2-2,CASSLGRAPGAGELFF,TGTGCCAGCAGTTTGGGCAGGGCCCCCGGGGCCGGGGAGCTGTTTTTT
.,TRBV21-1,.,TRBJ1-2,CASSLQLWKFTPIRITWGYGYTF,TGTGCCAGCAGCCTCCAATTATGGAAATTCACACCCATTAGAATAACATGGGGCTATGGCTACACCTTC
TRBD1,TRBV27,.,TRBJ1-1,CASSFVQGSTEAFF,TGTGCCAGCAGTTTTGTACAGGGGAGCACTGAAGCTTTCTTT
.,TRBV6-5,.,TRBJ2-7,CASSYSLTNYEQYF,TGTGCCAGCAGTTACTCGCTGACCAACTACGAGCAGTACTTC
.,TRBV13,.,TRBJ1-1,CASSLRGNTEAFF,TGTGCCAGCAGCTTAAGGGGGAACACTGAAGCTTTCTTT
.,TRBV7-9,.,TRBJ2-5,CASSLSDEQETQYF,TGTGCCAGCAGCTTATCGGACGAGCAAGAGACCCAGTACTTC